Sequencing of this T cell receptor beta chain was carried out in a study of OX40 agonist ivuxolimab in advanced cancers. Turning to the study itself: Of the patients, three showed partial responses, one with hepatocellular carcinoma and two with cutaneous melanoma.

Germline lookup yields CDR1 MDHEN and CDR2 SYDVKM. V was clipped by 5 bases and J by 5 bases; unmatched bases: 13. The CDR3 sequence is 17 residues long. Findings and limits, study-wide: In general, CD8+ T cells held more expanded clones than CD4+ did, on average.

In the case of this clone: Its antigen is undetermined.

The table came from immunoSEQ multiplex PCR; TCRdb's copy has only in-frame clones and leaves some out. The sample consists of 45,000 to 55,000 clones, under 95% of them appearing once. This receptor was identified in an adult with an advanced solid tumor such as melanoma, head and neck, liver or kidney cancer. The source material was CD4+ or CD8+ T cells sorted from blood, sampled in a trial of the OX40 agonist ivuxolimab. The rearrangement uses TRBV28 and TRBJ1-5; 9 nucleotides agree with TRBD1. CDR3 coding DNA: TGTGCCAGCAGTACCCACATAACAGGGGGCTATGATCAGCCCCAGCATTTT. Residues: CASSTHITGGYDQPQHF. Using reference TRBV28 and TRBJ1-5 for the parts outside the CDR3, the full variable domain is DVKVTQSSRYLVKRTGEKVFLECVQDMDHENMFWYRQDPGLGLRLIYFSYDVKMKEKGDIPEGYSVSREKKERFSLILESASTNQTSMYLCASSTHITGGYDQPQHFGDGTRLSIL.